A single sample gave rise to the 29 T cell receptor beta chains below, sequenced in a study of cytomegalovirus exposure and HLA in healthy donors. Use of 60 Vbeta and 13 Jbeta primers characterized the PCR. Profiling relied on immunoSEQ multiplex PCR, and the TCRdb table lists in-frame clones only, not all of them. The sample holds some 170,000 clones, over 70% seen once. Sequenced: PBMCs. Receptor source: a woman aged 25 to 45 in good health and CMV-seronegative.

The rearrangement joins TRBV4-1 to TRBJ1-1; tentative D call: TRBD1 (6 bases). V was trimmed by 1 base and J by 6 bases, leaving 9 bases between them. Per germline, CDR1 MGHRA and CDR2 YSYEKL. The CDR3 runs to 13 residues. The CDR3 reads CASSQAGDAEAFF. CDR3 DNA: TGCGCCAGCAGCCAAGCAGGGGACGCTGAAGCTTTCTTT.

The chain couples TRBV5-6 to TRBJ2-3; 10 bases are shared with TRBD1. J lost 4 bases, V lost 3 bases, and 14 bases had no gene match. The germline gives CDR1 SGHDT, CDR2 YYEEEE. This CDR3 is 18 amino acids long. The DNA of the CDR3 is TGTGCCAGCAGCTACCCCGTCCTACGGGACAGGGGTCCAGATACGCAGTATTTT. Translated: CASSYPVLRDRGPDTQYF.

This sequence joins TRBV4-3 and TRBJ2-2, with 11 bases lining up with TRBD2. The J segment lost 7 bases and the V segment lost 4 bases, leaving 8 bases of the junction unmatched. The length of the CDR3 is 16 residues. Germline V CDR1 and CDR2: LGHNA, YSLEER. The CDR3 is CASSLISGRVGGELFF. The CDR3 bases are TGCGCCAGCAGCCTTATTAGCGGGAGGGTGGGCGGGGAGCTGTTTTTT.

This sequence joins TRBV28 and TRBJ2-2; TRBD1 is a possible D gene (7 bases). This CDR3 has 15 amino acids. Germline V CDR1 and CDR2: MDHEN, SYDVKM. Deletions cut 3 bases from V and 3 bases from J, with 11 bases between. CDR3 DNA sequence: TGTGCCAGCAGTTTCCGCAGGGGGGACACCGGGGAGCTGTTTTTT. It codes for CASSFRRGDTGELFF.

Here the CDR3 DNA reads TGTGCCAGCAGCACCCCTACCGGGACAACGAACACCGGGGAGCTGTTTTTT. It translates to CASSTPTGTTNTGELFF. This chain joins TRBV7-9 and TRBJ2-2; possible D gene TRBD1, 6 bases. V lost 5 bases and J lost 0, with 16 bases in between. Per germline, CDR1 SEHNR and CDR2 FQNEAQ (reference sequence). This CDR3 region has 17 residues.

The chain links TRBV21-1 to TRBJ2-7; the D call in the table, TRBD1, was not verified against the DNA. TRBV21-1 has pseudogene status. CDR3 length: 15 amino acids. The CDR3 protein is CASSKVTGKAYEQYF. The CDR3 nucleotides read TGTGCCAGCAGCAAAGTGACAGGAAAAGCCTACGAGCAGTACTTC.

The V gene is TRBV9, the J gene TRBJ1-5, with 10 bases fitting TRBD1. Germline CDR1 reads SGDLS; CDR2 reads YYNGEE. The V and J ends lost 9 bases and 2 bases, in that order; junction bases with no gene match: 8. The CDR3 is 15 amino acids. Written as DNA, the CDR3 is TGTGCCACCACCGACGGGACAGGGGGCAATCAGCCCCAGCATTTT. This translates into CATTDGTGGNQPQHF.

The chain is built from TRBV11-2 and TRBJ1-5; 9 positions match TRBD1. CDR1 SGHAT and CDR2 FQNNGV come from the germline V gene. V shed 5 bases and J 2 bases; nucleotides not matched to a gene: 10. This CDR3 contains 17 residues. The CDR3: CASSGAGGQGGNQPQHF. The CDR3 DNA reads TGTGCCAGCAGCGGGGCAGGGGGACAGGGCGGCAATCAGCCCCAGCATTTT.

The J gene is TRBJ1-5, the V gene TRBV30; 7 nucleotides line up with TRBD1. The V segment lost 0 bases and the J segment 3 bases; nucleotides outside the gene matches: 11. Germline V gene data show CDR1 as GTSNPN and CDR2 as SVGIG (reference sequence). This CDR3 has 17 residues. The CDR3 DNA reads TGTGCCTGGAGTGTAGGACGCACAGGGGCTACCAATCAGCCCCAGCATTTT. The encoded protein is CAWSVGRTGATNQPQHF. Supplemented by reference TRBV30 and TRBJ1-5, the full variable domain reads SQTIHQWPATLVQPVGSPLSLECTVEGTSNPNLYWYRQAAGRGLQLLFYSVGIGQISSEVPQNLSASRPQDRQFILSSKKLLLSDSGFYLCAWSVGRTGATNQPQHFGDGTRLSIL.

V and J are TRBV29-1 and TRBJ1-1; 7 nucleotides align to TRBD1. V dropped 7 bases and J dropped 3; count of bases not matched to a gene: 11. The CDR3 sequence is 14 residues long. Germline-derived CDR1 and CDR2 are SQVTM and ANQGSEA. The CDR3 DNA reads as TGCAGCGCCGGGACAGCCGGCCCGGACACTGAAGCTTTCTTT. This codes for CSAGTAGPDTEAFF.

This clone was detected only a few times. This chain joins TRBV4-3 and TRBJ1-1; D is unresolved. CDR1 and CDR2 (germline): LGHNA, YSLEER. The CDR3 contains 14 residues. The V end was cut by 0 bases, the J end by 2 bases, with 7 bases between. CDR3 bases: TGCGCCAGCAGCCAAGATGCGGGCAACACTGAAGCTTTCTTT. Protein sequence: CASSQDAGNTEAFF.

The chain carries TRBV6-5 and TRBJ2-5; maybe TRBD1 (5 bases). From germline, CDR1 is MNHEY and CDR2 SVGAGI. The ends were cut back, 6 bases at V and 5 bases at J, with 13 bases in the middle. The CDR3 runs to 13 residues. The CDR3 spells CASRAQELETQYF. CDR3 in DNA: TGTGCCAGCAGAGCACAGGAGTTGGAGACCCAGTACTTC.

The gene calls are TRBV27 and TRBJ2-1; 10 bases map to TRBD1. CDR3 size: 23 residues. The V gene end was trimmed by 6 bases and the J gene end by 7 bases; junction bases not matched to a gene: 33. Germline V gene data show CDR1 as MNHEY and CDR2 as SMNVEV (reference sequence). The CDR3, as DNA: TGTGCCAGCAGAAGGTTTAGCGTGGGGAACCGGGACAGGGGTTTTGATGCGGCGAATGAGCAGTTCTTC. Protein sequence: CASRRFSVGNRDRGFDAANEQFF.

This clone was detected only a few times. The V call is TRBV7-3, the J call TRBJ1-2, with D tentatively TRBD1 (5 bases). Trimming removed 0 bases at V and 7 bases at J, with 9 bases between. CDR1 and CDR2 from the germline V gene are SGHTA and FQGTGA. This CDR3 comprises 13 residues. The CDR3 coding sequence is TGTGCCAGCAGCTTAACCCAGGGCACTGGCTACACCTTC. Its translation is CASSLTQGTGYTF. The full variable domain, with the rest looked up from reference TRBV7-3 and TRBJ1-2, is GAGVSQTPSNKVTEKGKYVELRCDPISGHTALYWYRQSLGQGPEFLIYFQGTGAADDSGLPNDRFFAVRPEGSVSTLKIQRTERGDSAVYLCASSLTQGTGYTFGSGTRLTVV.

The rearrangement links TRBV21-1 to TRBJ2-7; the table's D call TRBD1 went unverified against the DNA. TRBV21-1 is assigned pseudogene status. The CDR3 has 15 amino acids. This chain's CDR3 is CASSERDRDGGEQYF. The CDR3 nucleotides are TGTGCCAGCAGCGAGCGGGACAGGGATGGAGGGGAGCAGTACTTC.

This chain uses TRBV25-1 with TRBJ2-5; 10 positions agree with TRBD2. The CDR3 has 18 residues. Trimming removed 4 bases from V and 2 bases from J; junction bases left unmatched: 13. CDR1 and CDR2 (germline): MGHDK, SYGVNS. CDR3 protein: CASSAPTGASGRQETQYF. For the CDR3, the DNA is TGTGCCAGCAGTGCGCCAACCGGGGCTAGCGGGAGACAAGAGACCCAGTACTTC.

The CDR3 here is CASSQDRARMNTGELFF. As DNA, the CDR3 is TGTGCCAGCAGCCAAGATCGAGCTAGGATGAACACCGGGGAGCTGTTTTTT. The genes are TRBV4-2 and TRBJ2-2; D gene unclear. The CDR3 is made up of 17 amino acids. CDR1 and CDR2 from the germline V gene are LGHNA and YNFKEQ. Trimming removed 0 bases at V and 1 base at J, with 12 bases between.

This clone was detected only a few times. In DNA, the CDR3 is TGTGCCAGTAGTATACAGGCCACGAACACTGAAGCTTTCTTT. As protein: CASSIQATNTEAFF. The chain joins TRBV19 to TRBJ1-1, with D hard to call. Deletions cut 2 bases from V and 1 base from J, with 8 bases between. The CDR3 is made up of 14 amino acids. Germline CDR1 and CDR2: LNHDA and SQIVND (reference sequence).

The V and J genes are TRBV2 and TRBJ2-7, with TRBD2 matching over 11 bases. The CDR3 sequence is 15 residues long. J gave up 2 bases and V 6 bases, and 6 bases lay outside the gene matches. CDR1 is SNHLY and CDR2 is FYNNEI in the germline V gene. The CDR3 is CASRPGLAETYEQYF. The CDR3 nucleotides are TGTGCCAGCAGGCCGGGACTAGCGGAGACCTACGAGCAGTACTTC. Together with reference TRBV2 and TRBJ2-7, the CDR3 gives the full variable domain: EPEVTQTPSHQVTQMGQEVILRCVPISNHLYFYWYRQILGQKVEFLVSFYNNEISEKSEIFDDQFSVERPDGSNFTLKIRSTKLEDSAMYFCASRPGLAETYEQYFGPGTRLTVT.

This clone was observed a handful of times. V usage is TRBV9 and J usage is TRBJ2-1; 8 positions match TRBD2. The CDR3 has 16 amino acids. V lost 4 bases and J lost 2; bases outside the gene matches: 8. CDR1 is SGDLS, CDR2 YYNGEE, per germline. Here the CDR3 reads CASSKLAVTPYNEQFF. CDR3 in DNA: TGTGCCAGCAGCAAACTAGCGGTCACCCCCTACAATGAGCAGTTCTTC.

The genes are TRBV10-2 and TRBJ1-1, with 8 bases lining up with TRBD1. There are 15 residues in the CDR3. The germline CDR1 and CDR2 sequences are WSHSY and SAAADI. The ends lost 5 bases at V and 3 bases at J; junction bases unmatched: 8. CDR3 sequence: CASSSPDRGDTEAFF. Here the CDR3 DNA reads TGCGCCAGCAGTTCACCAGACAGGGGCGACACTGAAGCTTTCTTT.

This chain uses TRBV7-9 with TRBJ2-1; TRBD1 agrees at 9 bases. The CDR3 has 16 amino acids. Per the germline V gene, CDR1 is SEHNR and CDR2 is FQNEAQ (reference sequence). The V segment lost 1 base and the J segment 10 bases; nucleotides outside the gene matches: 11. The CDR3: CASSLGLGTGQKEQFF. CDR3 in DNA: TGTGCCAGCAGCTTAGGCCTTGGGACAGGGCAGAAAGAGCAGTTCTTC.

This clone came up a few times. The chain recombines TRBV4-1 with TRBJ2-7; the match to TRBD1 covers 10 bases. The junction had 2 bases not matched to a gene; V was cut back by 1 base and J by 5 bases. Germline V gene data show CDR1 as MGHRA and CDR2 as YSYEKL. The CDR3 is 14 amino acids. CDR3 DNA: TGCGCCAGCAGCCAAGGGGACAGGGGCAACGAGCAGTACTTC. This gives the protein CASSQGDRGNEQYF.

J is TRBJ2-5 and V is TRBV7-2; 10 nucleotides align to TRBD2. This CDR3 contains 14 residues. J was trimmed by 13 bases and V by 5 bases; bases with no gene match: 13. Germline V CDR1 and CDR2: SGHTA, FQGNSA. CDR3 DNA sequence: TGTGCCAGCAGCATAAATAGCGGGAGGCCCGAGCGGTACTTC. This translates into CASSINSGRPERYF. Based on the CDR3 plus reference TRBV7-2 and TRBJ2-5, the full variable domain is GAGVSQSPSNKVTEKGKDVELRCDPISGHTALYWYRQSLGQGLEFLIYFQGNSAPDKSGLPSDRFSAERTGGSVSTLTIQRTQQEDSAVYLCASSINSGRPERYFGPGTRLLVL.

The V and J genes are TRBV5-1 and TRBJ2-7; 7 bases align to TRBD1. Germline CDR1 reads SGHRS; CDR2 reads YFSETQ. The CDR3 contains 14 residues. With V trimmed by 7 bases and J by 2 bases, 9 bases remained unmatched. CDR3: CASAQTGTAYEQYF. CDR3 bases: TGCGCCAGCGCTCAAACCGGGACAGCCTACGAGCAGTACTTC.

The rearrangement uses TRBV6-4 and TRBJ2-1, with TRBD2 matching 7 bases. V was pared by 3 bases and J by 0 bases, with 2 bases of the junction left unmatched. The CDR3 extends over 15 amino acids. CDR1 is MRHNA and CDR2 is SNTAGT in the germline V gene. Written as DNA, the CDR3 is TGTGCCAGCAGTGAAAGACTAGCCTCCTACAATGAGCAGTTCTTC. It specifies CASSERLASYNEQFF.

CDR3 in DNA: TGCGCCAGCAGCCAAGATGCGTTCGGGTACTACGAGCAGTACTTC. It specifies CASSQDAFGYYEQYF. V gene TRBV4-1 combines with J gene TRBJ2-7; no definite D call. CDR1 and CDR2 from the germline V gene are MGHRA and YSYEKL. The length of the CDR3 is 15 residues. V was cut by 0 bases and J by 3 bases, with 12 bases left in between.

The rearrangement joins TRBV30 to TRBJ2-3; a weak D match, TRBD2 (6 bases). Trimming cost V 8 bases and J 3 bases, with 15 bases left between them. Germline V gene sequence: CDR1 GTSNPN, CDR2 SVGIG (reference sequence). The length of the CDR3 is 13 residues. The CDR3 DNA is TGTGCCAAAGCCGGGACTCTGACAGATACGCAGTATTTT. Protein product: CAKAGTLTDTQYF.

The rearrangement uses TRBV7-9 and TRBJ2-5; TRBD2 is a possible D gene (6 bases). The germline V gene has CDR1 SEHNR and CDR2 FQNEAQ (reference sequence). The CDR3 spans 18 residues. Trimming took off 5 bases at V and 2 bases at J, with 24 bases between the two ends. CDR3 amino acids: CASSPQWSEGRGQETQYF. The CDR3 nucleotides read TGTGCCAGCAGCCCCCAATGGAGTGAGGGTCGGGGGCAAGAGACCCAGTACTTC.